These 23 T cell receptor beta chains came from one sample sequenced in a study of identical twins (dated by TCRdb to about 2016). The library was produced with 5' RACE. Instrument used: Illumina HiSeq 2000. TCRdb itself trimmed the public reads at Q25 with fastp, ran MiXCR and retained productive beta chains. Rows matching on CDR3 protein sequence are summarized as one entry with the most common DNA and genes. The sample has 690,000 or so distinct CDR3 sequences on record, 8.6% of them singletons. Roughly 0.97% of the sample lies in the top ten. These data also formed part of another study, on yellow fever vaccine responses in identical twins.

The material sequenced was PBMCs. The receptors derive from a young woman in good health.

This clonotype was observed a handful of times. The chain has TRBV6-5 and TRBJ2-7; perhaps TRBD2 as D (6 bases). CDR1 is MNHEY, CDR2 SVGAGI, per germline. The CDR3 contains 16 residues. V was trimmed by 0 bases and J by 3 bases, leaving 15 bases between them. This CDR3 reads CASSYSPGREGYEQYF. The CDR3 coding sequence is TGTGCCAGCAGTTACTCGCCGGGGCGGGAAGGCTACGAGCAGTACTTC.

This clonotype appeared many times. For the CDR3, the DNA is TGTGCCAGCAGCTTAGATGGACTCTCCTACGAGCAGTACTTC. Translated, it gives CASSLDGLSYEQYF. The chain uses TRBV7-2 and TRBJ2-7, with D tentatively TRBD2 (5 bases). Germline CDR1 is SGHTA and CDR2 is FQGNSA. V was shortened by 1 base and J by 0 bases, with 7 bases between the two germline ends. The CDR3 is 14 amino acids.

The chain has TRBV5-1 and TRBJ2-2; 10 bases are shared with TRBD1. The V gene end was trimmed by 4 bases and the J gene end by 4 bases; junction bases not matched to a gene: 10. CDR3 length: 17 residues. Germline V lookup: CDR1 SGHRS, CDR2 YFSETQ. In DNA form, the CDR3 reads TGCGCCAGCAGCCAGGACAGGGGGACCCACGGCACCGGGGAGCTGTTTTTT. Protein sequence: CASSQDRGTHGTGELFF.

This clonotype was seen a few times. CDR3 DNA: TGTGCCAGCAGTGACAGGGTCGAAGTTCTGTACTTC. Translation gives CASSDRVEVLYF. The V and J genes are TRBV27 and TRBJ2-7, with 7 bases aligning to TRBD1. V gave up 5 bases and J gave up 12 bases; unmatched junction bases: 10. The germline V gene encodes CDR1 MNHEY and CDR2 SMNVEV (reference sequence). CDR3 length: 12 residues.

This clonotype occurred a few times. The chain uses TRBV4-2 and TRBJ1-1; TRBD1 is a possible D gene (6 bases). V was pared by 3 bases and J by 3 bases, with 14 bases between. This CDR3 is 15 amino acids long. From germline, CDR1 is LGHNA and CDR2 YNFKEQ. The CDR3 DNA reads TGTGCCAGCAGCCAGGGTACAGGGAAGGACACTGAAGCTTTCTTT. It specifies CASSQGTGKDTEAFF.

This rearrangement joins TRBV6-2 or TRBV6-3 to TRBJ2-1, with TRBD2 matching over 10 bases. The V segment lost 0 bases and the J segment 6 bases; nucleotides outside the gene matches: 2. Germline values: CDR1 MNHEY, CDR2 SVGEGT. The CDR3 contains 15 residues. CDR3 residues: CASSYSSSGSNEQFF. CDR3 coding DNA: TGTGCCAGCAGTTACTCTTCTAGCGGGAGCAATGAGCAGTTCTTC.

This clonotype was observed a handful of times. V is TRBV6-2 or TRBV6-3 and J is TRBJ2-7; 9 positions match TRBD2. The CDR3 is 13 residues long. The V and J ends lost 5 bases and 4 bases, in that order; junction bases with no gene match: 3. CDR1 and CDR2 (germline): MNHEY, SVGEGT. In DNA, the CDR3 is TGTGCCAGCAGTACTAGCGGGCAATACGAGCAGTACTTC. Encoded protein: CASSTSGQYEQYF.

This clonotype appeared once. The gene calls are TRBV7-9 and TRBJ2-6; D may be TRBD1 (5 bases). V lost 5 bases and J 6 bases, leaving 20 bases between the germline ends. The CDR3 is 17 amino acids. Looked up from germline, CDR1 is SEHNR and CDR2 is FQNEAQ (reference sequence). CDR3 DNA: TGTGCCAGCAGCCTTGAGCGACAGCCATCGTCGGCCAACGTCCTGACTTTC. Amino acid sequence: CASSLERQPSSANVLTF.

This clonotype was detected ten times or more. This chain uses TRBV5-6 with TRBJ2-7, with a tentative D call TRBD1 (6 bases). The CDR3 totals 13 residues. The germline V gene encodes CDR1 SGHDT and CDR2 YYEEEE. The V and J ends lost 0 bases and 5 bases respectively, with 9 bases between them. The CDR3 coding sequence is TGTGCCAGCAGCTTGGACAGGGCTAACGAGCAGTACTTC. This encodes CASSLDRANEQYF. Based on the CDR3 plus reference TRBV5-6 and TRBJ2-7, the full variable domain is DAGVTQSPTHLIKTRGQQVTLRCSPKSGHDTVSWYQQALGQGPQFIFQYYEEEERQRGNFPDRFSGHQFPNYSSELNVNALLLGDSALYLCASSLDRANEQYFGPGTRLTVT.

V and J are TRBV2 and TRBJ2-5; TRBD2 is a possible D gene (6 bases). The V gene's germline CDR1 is SNHLY and CDR2 FYNNEI. Trimming cost V 7 bases and J 4 bases, with 10 bases left between them. The CDR3 is made up of 12 amino acids. The CDR3 nucleotides are TGTGCCAGCAACGGGGGAGGAGAGACCCAGTACTTC. Its protein is CASNGGGETQYF. Based on the CDR3 plus reference TRBV2 and TRBJ2-5, the full variable domain is EPEVTQTPSHQVTQMGQEVILRCVPISNHLYFYWYRQILGQKVEFLVSFYNNEISEKSEIFDDQFSVERPDGSNFTLKIRSTKLEDSAMYFCASNGGGETQYFGPGTRLLVL.

This clonotype was seen a few times. CDR3 sequence (DNA): TGTGCCAGCAGCGTGGGGACACAGGGCCAAGAGACCCAGTACTTC. This gives the protein CASSVGTQGQETQYF. The chain recombines TRBV9 with TRBJ2-5, with D possibly TRBD1 on 6 matching bases. V was cut by 2 bases and J by 1 base, with 12 bases left in between. Germline lookup yields CDR1 SGDLS and CDR2 YYNGEE. The CDR3 has 15 residues.

This clonotype was observed many times. This chain uses TRBV7-9 with TRBJ2-3; TRBD2 aligns across 11 bases. Germline V gene lookup returns CDR1 SEHNR and CDR2 FQNEAQ (reference sequence). The CDR3 sequence is 16 residues long. Unmatched junction bases numbered 3, after V lost 3 bases and J lost 1 base. Here the CDR3 DNA reads TGTGCCAGCAGCTTGTCGACTAGCGGGGGCACAGATACGCAGTATTTT. Translated, it gives CASSLSTSGGTDTQYF.

This chain joins TRBV12-3 or TRBV12-4 and TRBJ2-1, with D possibly being TRBD1 (5 bases). This CDR3 comprises 13 residues. Trimming pared 6 bases from V and 8 bases from J, leaving 14 bases between. CDR3 amino acids: CASRWGVQDEQFF. In DNA, the CDR3 is TGTGCCAGCAGGTGGGGCGTCCAGGATGAGCAGTTCTTC.

This clonotype was counted a few times. CDR3 nucleotides: TGTGCCACCAGTGACCCCAACCACCTCCCAACCGGGGAGCTGTTTTTT. Translation gives CATSDPNHLPTGELFF. The V gene is TRBV24-1, the J gene TRBJ2-2; D gene ambiguous. CDR3 length equals 16 residues. V shed 4 bases and J shed 5 bases, with 16 bases lying between them. CDR1 and CDR2 from the germline V gene are KGHDR and SFDVKD.

The chain recombines TRBV7-9 with TRBJ2-1; D might be TRBD1 (5 bases). CDR1 is SEHNR and CDR2 is FQNEAQ in the germline V gene (reference sequence). CDR3 length: 12 residues. The V and J ends lost 7 bases and 5 bases respectively, with 9 bases between them. The CDR3 coding sequence is TGTGCCAGCACCAGGGTCGACAATGAGCAGTTCTTC. This sequence encodes CASTRVDNEQFF.

This clonotype has ten or more counts. This chain's CDR3 is CASSLQGAFSGELFF. In DNA form, the CDR3 reads TGTGCCAGCAGCTTACAGGGAGCATTCTCCGGGGAGCTGTTTTTT. The J gene is TRBJ2-2, the V gene TRBV11-2; D possibly uses TRBD1 or TRBD2 (5 bases each). V shed 2 bases and J shed 6 bases, with 13 bases lying between them. Germline CDR1 and CDR2: SGHAT and FQNNGV. CDR3 length: 15 amino acids.

The chain is built from TRBV27 and TRBJ2-7; D tentatively reads TRBD1 or TRBD2 (5 bases each). The CDR3 contains 16 residues. Trimming removed 1 base from V and 5 bases from J, with 18 bases in between. CDR1 is MNHEY, CDR2 SMNVEV, per germline (reference sequence). CDR3 DNA sequence: TGTGCCAGCAGTTTATTGTTCCCGGGGCCTGAGGACGAGCAGTACTTC. Translation: CASSLLFPGPEDEQYF.

The chain employs TRBV9 and TRBJ2-1; 9 nucleotides align to TRBD2. V was pared by 2 bases and J by 8 bases, with 5 bases of the junction left unmatched. CDR3 size: 14 residues. Germline assignment: CDR1 SGDLS and CDR2 YYNGEE. In DNA, the CDR3 is TGTGCCAGCAGCGTCGGGCGGGGGGGCTATGAGCAGTTCTTC. Protein: CASSVGRGGYEQFF.

This clonotype appeared many times. The J gene is TRBJ2-7, the V gene TRBV9, with D unresolved. CDR3 length: 13 residues. CDR1 SGDLS and CDR2 YYNGEE come from the germline V gene. Trimming stripped 0 bases from V and 3 bases from J, with 7 bases between. The CDR3 DNA sequence: TGTGCCAGCAGCGTAGTGGACGGCTACGAGCAGTACTTC. Its translation: CASSVVDGYEQYF.

The V gene is TRBV15, the J gene TRBJ2-2; TRBD1 aligns across 10 bases. CDR3 length: 14 amino acids. Losses at the gene ends were 6 bases for V and 5 bases for J; bases not matched to a gene: 3. The germline V gene encodes CDR1 LNHNV and CDR2 YYDKDF (reference sequence). The CDR3 here is CATRSGQGTGELFF. Written as DNA, the CDR3 is TGTGCCACCAGGTCGGGACAGGGGACCGGGGAGCTGTTTTTT.

This clonotype appeared a few times. The chain carries TRBV18 and TRBJ2-3; TRBD1 aligns across 8 bases. The germline V gene encodes CDR1 KGHSH and CDR2 LQKENI. The CDR3 is 15 residues long. V lost 3 bases and J lost 4; bases outside the gene matches: 6. The CDR3 loop is CASSPQDRVSDTQYF. CDR3 nucleotide sequence: TGTGCCAGCTCACCGCAGGACAGGGTGTCAGATACGCAGTATTTT.

This clonotype was detected only a few times. This chain joins TRBV14 and TRBJ2-1, with D hard to call. CDR1 and CDR2 (germline): SGHDN, FVKESK. The CDR3 extends over 16 amino acids. Between the trimmed V and J ends, which lost 4 bases and 0 bases, there was a span of 13 bases. Written as DNA, the CDR3 is TGTGCCAGCAGCCCGGTAGCTCTGAGCTCCTACAATGAGCAGTTCTTC. This codes for CASSPVALSSYNEQFF.

This clonotype was recorded at least ten times. The CDR3, as DNA: TGTGCCAGCAGCAGGATGGATACGCAGTATTTT. Its protein is CASSRMDTQYF. V gene TRBV5-6 combines with J gene TRBJ2-3; D gene unclear. The CDR3 covers 11 residues. Looked up from germline, CDR1 is SGHDT and CDR2 is YYEEEE. V gave up 4 bases and J gave up 6 bases, with 6 bases separating them.